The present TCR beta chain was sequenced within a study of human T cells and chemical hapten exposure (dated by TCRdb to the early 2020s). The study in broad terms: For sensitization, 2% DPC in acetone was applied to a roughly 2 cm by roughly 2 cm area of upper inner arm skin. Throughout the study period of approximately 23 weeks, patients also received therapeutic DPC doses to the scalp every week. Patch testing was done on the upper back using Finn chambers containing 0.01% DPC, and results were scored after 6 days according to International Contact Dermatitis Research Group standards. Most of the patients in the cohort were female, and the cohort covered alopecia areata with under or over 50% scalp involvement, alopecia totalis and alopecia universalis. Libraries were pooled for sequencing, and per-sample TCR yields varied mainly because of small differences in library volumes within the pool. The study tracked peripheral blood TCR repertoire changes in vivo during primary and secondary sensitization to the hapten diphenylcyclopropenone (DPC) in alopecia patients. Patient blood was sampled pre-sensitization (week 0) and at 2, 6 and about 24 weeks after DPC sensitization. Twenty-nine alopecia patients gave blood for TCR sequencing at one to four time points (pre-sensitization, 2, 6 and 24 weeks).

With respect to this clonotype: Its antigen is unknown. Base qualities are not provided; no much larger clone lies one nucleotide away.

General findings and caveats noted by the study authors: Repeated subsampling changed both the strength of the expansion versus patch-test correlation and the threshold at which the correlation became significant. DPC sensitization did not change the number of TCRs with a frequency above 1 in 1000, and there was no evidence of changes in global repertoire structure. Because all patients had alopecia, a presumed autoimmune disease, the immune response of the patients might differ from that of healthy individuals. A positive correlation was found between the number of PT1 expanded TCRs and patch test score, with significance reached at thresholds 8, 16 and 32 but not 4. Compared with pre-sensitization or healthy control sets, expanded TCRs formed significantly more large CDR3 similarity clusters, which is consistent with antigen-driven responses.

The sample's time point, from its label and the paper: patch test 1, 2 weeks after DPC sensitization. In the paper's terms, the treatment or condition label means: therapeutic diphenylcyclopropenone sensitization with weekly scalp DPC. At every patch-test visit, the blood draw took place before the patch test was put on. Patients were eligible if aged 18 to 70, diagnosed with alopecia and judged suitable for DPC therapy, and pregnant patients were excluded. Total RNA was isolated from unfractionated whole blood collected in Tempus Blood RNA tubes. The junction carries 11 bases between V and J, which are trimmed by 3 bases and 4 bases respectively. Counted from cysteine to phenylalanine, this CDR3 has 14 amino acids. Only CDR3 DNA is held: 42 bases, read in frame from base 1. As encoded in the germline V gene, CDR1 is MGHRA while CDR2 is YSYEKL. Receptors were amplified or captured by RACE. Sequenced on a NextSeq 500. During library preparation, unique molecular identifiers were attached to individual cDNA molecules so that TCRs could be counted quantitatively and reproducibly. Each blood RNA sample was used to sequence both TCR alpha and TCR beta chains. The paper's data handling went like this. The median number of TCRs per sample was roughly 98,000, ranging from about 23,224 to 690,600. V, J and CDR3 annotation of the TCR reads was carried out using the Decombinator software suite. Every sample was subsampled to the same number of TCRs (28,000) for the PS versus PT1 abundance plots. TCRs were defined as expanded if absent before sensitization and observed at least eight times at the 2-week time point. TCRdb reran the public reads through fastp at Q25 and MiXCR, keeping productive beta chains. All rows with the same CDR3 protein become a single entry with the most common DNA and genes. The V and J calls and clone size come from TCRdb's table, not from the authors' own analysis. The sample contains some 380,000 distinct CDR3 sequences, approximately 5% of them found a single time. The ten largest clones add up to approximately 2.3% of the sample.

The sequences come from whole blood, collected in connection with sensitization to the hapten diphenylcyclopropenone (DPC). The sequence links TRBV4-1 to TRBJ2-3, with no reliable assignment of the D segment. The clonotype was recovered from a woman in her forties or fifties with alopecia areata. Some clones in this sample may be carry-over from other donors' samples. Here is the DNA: TGCGCCAGCAGCCAGGTGGTCCCATCAGATACGCAGTATTTT. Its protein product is CASSQVVPSDTQYF.